This T cell receptor (beta chain) came from a study of shared clonotypes between healthy human individuals. Study-wide background: Each donor contributed plates that comprised three CD4 naive, three CD4 memory, two CD8 naive and one CD8 memory. General study results and limits: Naive subsets typically showed greater estimated richness than memory subsets. Sampling covered blood only; tissue repertoires likely differ.

The method was immunoSEQ multiplex PCR; TCRdb's version includes in-frame clones alone and lacks a portion of them. The sample yields 2,500,000 or so clones, about 90% seen once. Trimming shortened V by 1 base and J by 2 bases, and 7 bases separated the two germline ends. The CDR3 has 14 residues. Germline CDR1 reads SGHRS; CDR2 reads YFSETQ. This clone was detected once. Its antigen remains unknown. The chain carries TRBV5-1 and TRBJ1-5; D is undetermined. The TCR comes from a man aged 18 to 29 in good health. Some clones in this sample may be carry-over from other donors' samples. The sequencing sample was made of naive CD4+ T cells from PBMCs. As to subset: CD45RA+ positively selected. The CDR3 DNA sequence: TGCGCCAGCAGCTTGACTATCGGCAATCAGCCCCAGCATTTT. Its protein is CASSLTIGNQPQHF.